These 6 T cell receptor beta chains came from one sample sequenced in a study of blood T cell repertoires in COVID-19. Here immunoSEQ multiplex PCR was the method, and the copy in TCRdb shows in-frame clones only, minus some. The repertoire holds around 330,000 clones, with about nine tenths as singletons. Material: PBMCs or T cells enriched from blood (not recorded which). These receptors were taken from a woman between 40 and 55 years old who had recovered from COVID-19.

This sequence joins TRBV7-9 and TRBJ1-4; no reliable D call. This CDR3 is 15 amino acids long. Germline values: CDR1 SEHNR, CDR2 FQNEAQ (reference sequence). Trimming cost V 0 bases and J 6 bases, with 11 bases left between them. The CDR3: CASSLAGVGDEKLFF. Written as DNA, the CDR3 is TGTGCCAGCAGCTTAGCTGGGGTCGGGGATGAAAAACTGTTTTTT.

The V gene is TRBV30, the J gene TRBJ2-5; D possibly corresponds to TRBD2 (6 bases). The germline gives CDR1 GTSNPN, CDR2 SVGIG (reference sequence). V was trimmed by 3 bases and J by 2 bases, leaving 16 bases between them. There are 15 residues in the CDR3. The CDR3 loop reads CAWSRGAGRQETQYF. DNA for the CDR3: TGTGCCTGGAGCCGCGGGGCAGGCCGACAAGAGACCCAGTACTTC.

This chain uses TRBV4-3 with TRBJ2-3, with D uncertain. CDR3 size: 17 residues. The V end lost 3 bases, the J end lost 0 bases, and 16 bases lay between the germline ends. In germline, CDR1 is LGHNA, CDR2 YSLEER. The CDR3 sequence is CASSQELTGSSTDTQYF. The CDR3 nucleotides are TGCGCCAGCAGCCAGGAATTGACTGGGTCTAGCACAGATACGCAGTATTTT.

The V and J genes are TRBV27 and TRBJ1-6; D not certain. The CDR3 totals 13 residues. V lost 10 bases to trimming and J lost 2 bases, with 9 bases between them. The germline V gene has CDR1 MNHEY and CDR2 SMNVEV (reference sequence). CDR3 protein: CAITHPYNSPLHF. CDR3 bases: TGTGCCATTACACACCCCTATAATTCACCCCTCCACTTT.

V is TRBV7-3 and J is TRBJ2-1; 10 bases are a match to TRBD2. Germline V gene lookup returns CDR1 SGHTA and CDR2 FQGTGA. V dropped 5 bases and J dropped 8; count of bases not matched to a gene: 6. CDR3 length: 14 residues. DNA for the CDR3: TGTGCCAGCAGCCCAGGGACTAGCGTCCATGAGCAGTTCTTC. This sequence encodes CASSPGTSVHEQFF.

This clone was recorded a few times. This chain connects TRBV29-1 to TRBJ2-7; D is undetermined. The CDR3 runs to 15 residues. Germline CDR1 and CDR2: SQVTM and ANQGSEA. Trimming left V 0 bases short and J 2 bases short, with 14 bases between. The CDR3 here is CSVEDETTSPYEQYF. CDR3 nucleotides: TGCAGCGTTGAAGATGAGACAACATCACCCTACGAGCAGTACTTC.